These 9 T cell receptor beta chains originate from one sample sequenced in a study of blood T cell repertoires in COVID-19. Profiling relied on immunoSEQ multiplex PCR, and the TCRdb table lists in-frame clones only, not all of them. The table includes about 48,000 clones, 80% to 90% detected once. The sequenced material came from peripheral blood. These receptors came from a woman older than 75 with acute or convalescent COVID-19.

The count of this clone is one. V and J are TRBV3-1 (or the pseudogene TRBV3-2) and TRBJ1-4; D not resolved. The CDR3 is 15 residues long. With 7 bases removed from V and 2 bases from J, the gap between germline ends came to 14 bases. Looked up from germline, CDR1 is LGHDT and CDR2 is YNNKEL (reference sequence). The CDR3 protein is CASTLLGRTNEKLFF. Here the CDR3 DNA reads TGTGCCAGCACTCTACTGGGCCGGACTAATGAAAAACTGTTTTTT.

This chain uses TRBV5-8 with TRBJ1-5; possibly TRBD1 for D (5 bases). Germline V CDR1 and CDR2: SGHTS, YDEGEE. Trimming removed 0 bases from V and 5 bases from J, with 12 bases in between. CDR3 length: 15 amino acids. CDR3 nucleotide sequence: TGTGCCAGCAGCTTGGCAGGGTATGTAGATCAGCCCCAGCATTTT. As protein: CASSLAGYVDQPQHF.

The V gene is TRBV28, the J gene TRBJ2-2, with D perhaps TRBD2 (6 bases). V was clipped by 7 bases and J by 3 bases, with 18 bases between them. Germline assignment: CDR1 MDHEN and CDR2 SYDVKM. The CDR3 is 16 residues long. In nucleotides, the CDR3 is TGTGCCAGCACCGAGAACAGGTGGGGGGACACCGGGGAGCTGTTTTTT. Translation: CASTENRWGDTGELFF. Full variable domain (rest looked up from reference TRBV28 and TRBJ2-2): DVKVTQSSRYLVKRTGEKVFLECVQDMDHENMFWYRQDPGLGLRLIYFSYDVKMKEKGDIPEGYSVSREKKERFSLILESASTNQTSMYLCASTENRWGDTGELFFGEGSRLTVL.

V and J are TRBV10-1 and TRBJ1-2; no firm D call. The CDR3 has 14 residues. Germline CDR1 WNHNN, CDR2 SYGVQD (reference sequence). The V end was cut by 0 bases, the J end by 3 bases, with 8 bases between. The CDR3 is CASSESQLYYGYTF. In DNA, the CDR3 is TGCGCCAGCAGTGAGTCACAGCTTTACTATGGCTACACCTTC.

The chain carries TRBV19 and TRBJ2-1, with D maybe TRBD2 (5 bases). The V gene lost 3 bases and the J gene lost 0 bases, with 9 bases spanning the gap. Germline CDR1 is LNHDA and CDR2 is SQIVND (reference sequence). The CDR3 runs 15 residues. In nucleotides, the CDR3 is TGTGCCAGTAGTATGGAGGAGAGCTCCTACAATGAGCAGTTCTTC. It codes for CASSMEESSYNEQFF.

The chain employs TRBV20-1 and TRBJ1-2; TRBD1 might be the D (6 bases). The germline V gene encodes CDR1 DFQATT and CDR2 SNEGSKA (reference sequence). Trimming took off 3 bases at V and 6 bases at J, with 8 bases between the two ends. There are 11 residues in the CDR3. As DNA, the CDR3 is TGCAGTGCTAGGCCAGGGGATGGCTACACCTTC. Encoded protein: CSARPGDGYTF.

The chain joins TRBV5-1 to TRBJ2-2; no definite D call. The CDR3 is 15 residues long. Germline lookup yields CDR1 SGHRS and CDR2 YFSETQ. V shed 4 bases and J shed 5 bases, with 15 bases lying between them. CDR3 in amino acids: CASSLSGSGTGELFF. The CDR3 bases are TGCGCCAGCAGCCTTTCCGGGTCCGGAACCGGGGAGCTGTTTTTT.

J is TRBJ2-7 and V is TRBV28; TRBD1 is a possible D gene (6 bases). The CDR3 spans 12 residues. V was shortened by 5 bases and J by 6 bases, with 11 bases between the two germline ends. CDR1 is MDHEN, CDR2 SYDVKM, per germline. The CDR3 DNA sequence: TGTGCCAGCAGTCCGCCCAGGGGCGAGCAGTACTTC. This gives the protein CASSPPRGEQYF.

The rearrangement uses TRBV11-3 and TRBJ2-1; D perhaps matches TRBD2 (5 bases). V lost 3 bases to trimming and J lost 2 bases, with 8 bases between them. The CDR3 has 14 amino acids. The germline V gene has CDR1 SGHNT and CDR2 YENEEA. The CDR3 loop is CASSLSGTYNEQFF. The CDR3 DNA reads TGTGCCAGCAGCTTGTCCGGGACCTACAATGAGCAGTTCTTC.